This TCR beta chain came from a study of blood T cell repertoires in COVID-19. Study-wide context: The samples span acute and convalescent COVID-19 from the United States, Italy and Spain.

V was pared by 3 bases and J by 9 bases, with 11 bases of the junction left unmatched. The germline V gene has CDR1 LGHNA and CDR2 YSLEER. The CDR3 is made up of 17 amino acids. In the authors' workflow: It was from reference gene primer amplification that nucleated cell counts were estimated. Produced via immunoSEQ multiplex PCR; TCRdb's table is partial and in-frame only. The V and J calls and clone size were taken over from that table, and D and trimming were inferred from the DNA. The sample comprises 110,000 to 150,000 clones, about 84% of which are singletons, and 5% rests with the top ten. The specimen was peripheral blood. The TCR originated in a woman between 50 and 59 years old with acute or convalescent COVID-19. The chain employs TRBV4-3 and TRBJ2-1; 13 bases fit TRBD2. The CDR3, as DNA: TGCGCCAGCAGCCAGCAGGCACTAGCGGGGGGGCCGGTTGAGCAGTTCTTC. Its translation is CASSQQALAGGPVEQFF.